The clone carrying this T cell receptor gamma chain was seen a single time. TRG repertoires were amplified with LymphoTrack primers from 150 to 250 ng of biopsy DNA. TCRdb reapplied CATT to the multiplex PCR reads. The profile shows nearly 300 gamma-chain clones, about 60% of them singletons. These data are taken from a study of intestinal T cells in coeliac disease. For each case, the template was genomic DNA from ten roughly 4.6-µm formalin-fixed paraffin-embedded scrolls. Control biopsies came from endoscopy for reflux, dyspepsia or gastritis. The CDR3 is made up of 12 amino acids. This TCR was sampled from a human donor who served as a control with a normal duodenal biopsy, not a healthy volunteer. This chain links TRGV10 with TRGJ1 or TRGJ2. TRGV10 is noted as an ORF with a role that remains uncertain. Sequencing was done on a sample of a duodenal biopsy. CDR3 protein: CACVGGNYKKLF. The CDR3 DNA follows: TGTGCCTGCGTGGGAGGGAATTATAAGAAACTCTTT.